Each of the 32 T cell receptor beta chains below was sequenced from the same sample in a study of cytomegalovirus exposure and HLA in healthy donors. Use of 60 Vbeta and 13 Jbeta primers characterized the PCR. Using immunoSEQ multiplex PCR, the repertoire was profiled, and TCRdb retains in-frame clones only, with some absent. The sample records approximately 120,000 clones, roughly 77% being singletons. Source material: PBMCs. These receptors were taken from a young man in good health and CMV-seronegative.

The chain has TRBV7-6 and TRBJ1-1, with a weak D call TRBD1 (5 bases). CDR1 SGHVS and CDR2 FNYEAQ come from the germline V gene. The CDR3 has 14 residues. V was pared by 1 base and J by 5 bases, with 11 bases between. This CDR3 is CASSLDGQRTEAFF. As DNA, the CDR3 is TGTGCCAGCAGCTTAGACGGACAAAGAACTGAAGCTTTCTTT. Using reference TRBV7-6 and TRBJ1-1 for the parts outside the CDR3, the full variable domain is GAGVSQSPRYKVTKRGQDVALRCDPISGHVSLYWYRQALGQGPEFLTYFNYEAQQDKSGLPNDRFSAERPEGSISTLTIQRTEQRDSAMYRCASSLDGQRTEAFFGQGTRLTVV.

This chain links TRBV2 with TRBJ1-2; TRBD1 matches 7 bases. This CDR3 has 15 amino acids. V dropped 4 bases and J dropped 1; count of bases not matched to a gene: 6. Germline values: CDR1 SNHLY, CDR2 FYNNEI. In DNA form, the CDR3 reads TGTGCCAGCAGTGTTGTTCAGGGGGGTAACTATGGCTACACCTTC. Translation gives CASSVVQGGNYGYTF.

This clone has a single count. The chain uses TRBV9 and TRBJ1-6; tentatively, D is TRBD1 (6 bases). V shed 0 bases and J shed 10 bases, with 8 bases lying between them. Germline assignment: CDR1 SGDLS and CDR2 YYNGEE. The CDR3 runs to 13 residues. The chain's CDR3 is CASSVGRGSPLHF. The CDR3 DNA is TGTGCCAGCAGCGTAGGAAGGGGGTCACCCCTCCACTTT.

The genes are TRBV4-2 and TRBJ1-2; 7 bases agree with TRBD1. CDR1 is LGHNA and CDR2 is YNFKEQ in the germline V gene. The CDR3 spans 19 residues. V shed 1 base, J shed 1 base, and the junction held 15 bases outside the gene matches. The CDR3 region has the DNA TGTGCCAGCAGCCAAGGCAGACAGGGAACCTCGATTATTAACTATGGCTACACCTTC. Its translation is CASSQGRQGTSIINYGYTF.

This clone turned up a few times. This chain joins TRBV2 and TRBJ2-7, with TRBD1 identical over 9 bases. Trimming cost V 3 bases and J 2 bases; bases outside gene matches: 5. Germline V CDR1 and CDR2: SNHLY, FYNNEI. There are 15 residues in the CDR3. CDR3 nucleotide sequence: TGTGCCAGCAGTGATTATCGACAGGGGGCCTACGAGCAGTACTTC. It specifies CASSDYRQGAYEQYF.

The chain combines TRBV19 with TRBJ1-2; possible D gene TRBD1, 5 bases. This CDR3 has 15 amino acids. Trimming cost V 1 base and J 4 bases, with 13 bases left between them. Germline V CDR1 and CDR2: LNHDA, SQIVND (reference sequence). CDR3 DNA: TGTGCCAGTAGTATAGCTGCAGGGCAAGGCTATGGCTACACCTTC. Translating gives CASSIAAGQGYGYTF. Using reference TRBV19 and TRBJ1-2 for the parts outside the CDR3, the full variable domain is DGGITQSPKYLFRKEGQNVTLSCEQNLNHDAMYWYRQDPGQGLRLIYYSQIVNDFQKGDIAEGYSVSREKKESFPLTVTSAQKNPTAFYLCASSIAAGQGYGYTFGSGTRLTVV.

This rearrangement joins TRBV9 to TRBJ1-1; tentatively, D is TRBD1 (6 bases). The germline V gene encodes CDR1 SGDLS and CDR2 YYNGEE. The CDR3 runs to 14 residues. Between the trimmed V and J ends, which lost 4 bases and 4 bases, there was a span of 14 bases. The CDR3 region has the DNA TGTGCCAGCAGCCTCACGGTAGGGGGCACTGAAGCTTTCTTT. Its protein is CASSLTVGGTEAFF. Full variable domain (rest looked up from reference TRBV9 and TRBJ1-1): DSGVTQTPKHLITATGQRVTLRCSPRSGDLSVYWYQQSLDQGLQFLIQYYNGEERAKGNILERFSAQQFPDLHSELNLSSLELGDSALYFCASSLTVGGTEAFFGQGTRLTVV.

CDR3 in amino acids: CASWESGGKANYGYTF. In nucleotides, the CDR3 is TGTGCCAGCTGGGAGTCGGGGGGTAAAGCTAACTATGGCTACACCTTC. The chain couples TRBV7-9 to TRBJ1-2; D might be TRBD1 (5 bases). CDR3 length equals 16 residues. The germline CDR1 and CDR2 sequences are SEHNR and FQNEAQ (reference sequence). The V gene lost 8 bases and the J gene lost 0 bases, with 19 bases spanning the gap.

The chain carries TRBV7-8 and TRBJ2-1; the D gene is possibly TRBD2 (6 bases). This CDR3 spans 16 amino acids. Germline CDR1 SGHVS, CDR2 FQNEAQ. V lost 6 bases, J lost 5 bases, and 20 bases lay in between. The CDR3: CASRPSRDLRNNEQFF. CDR3 sequence (DNA): TGTGCCAGCAGACCCTCACGGGACTTAAGAAACAATGAGCAGTTCTTC.

This chain connects TRBV7-8 to TRBJ2-2, with a tentative D call TRBD1 (6 bases). There are 18 residues in the CDR3. Per germline, CDR1 SGHVS and CDR2 FQNEAQ. With 2 bases removed from V and 1 base from J, the gap between germline ends came to 17 bases. CDR3 in DNA: TGTGCCAGCAGCTTAATAGGGTACAGGGTTTTGAACACCGGGGAGCTGTTTTTT. It encodes CASSLIGYRVLNTGELFF. Based on the CDR3 plus reference TRBV7-8 and TRBJ2-2, the full variable domain is GAGVSQSPRYKVAKRGQDVALRCDPISGHVSLFWYQQALGQGPEFLTYFQNEAQLDKSGLPSDRFFAERPEGSVSTLKIQRTQQEDSAVYLCASSLIGYRVLNTGELFFGEGSRLTVL.

V is TRBV15 and J is TRBJ1-4, with 8 bases identical to TRBD1. CDR3 size: 14 residues. V shed 3 bases, J shed 4 bases, and the junction held 1 base outside the gene matches. Per the germline V gene, CDR1 is LNHNV and CDR2 is YYDKDF (reference sequence). This CDR3 reads CATSSGQGNEKLFF. In DNA, the CDR3 is TGTGCCACCAGCAGCGGACAGGGTAATGAAAAACTGTTTTTT.

The rearrangement joins TRBV27 to TRBJ2-2; a possible D gene is TRBD1 (5 bases). The CDR3 consists of 16 residues. The V and J ends lost 5 bases and 5 bases respectively, with 18 bases between them. Germline V gene sequence: CDR1 MNHEY, CDR2 SMNVEV (reference sequence). The CDR3 region is CASSEALGAGTGELFF. CDR3 in DNA: TGTGCCAGCAGTGAAGCATTAGGGGCAGGAACCGGGGAGCTGTTTTTT.

The rearrangement uses TRBV4-1 and TRBJ2-1; D call uncertain. Germline V gene sequence: CDR1 MGHRA, CDR2 YSYEKL. The CDR3 loop spans 16 amino acids. The ends were cut back, 2 bases at V and 0 bases at J, with 11 bases in the middle. The CDR3 nucleotides read TGCGCCAGCAGCCAATACTCCGAGAGCTCCTACAATGAGCAGTTCTTC. It yields the protein CASSQYSESSYNEQFF.

The CDR3 is CASSSDAAANEKLFF. CDR3 DNA: TGTGCCAGCAGCTCCGACGCGGCCGCTAATGAAAAACTGTTTTTT. This chain links TRBV7-9 with TRBJ1-4, with D uncertain. Trimming pared 4 bases from V and 3 bases from J, leaving 12 bases between. Germline values: CDR1 SEHNR, CDR2 FQNEAQ (reference sequence). The CDR3 loop spans 15 amino acids.

The chain uses TRBV6-5 and TRBJ1-2; 10 bases are a match to TRBD1. Per germline, CDR1 MNHEY and CDR2 SVGAGI. The CDR3 has 15 residues. V shed 0 bases, J shed 4 bases, and the junction held 2 bases outside the gene matches. In DNA form, the CDR3 reads TGTGCCAGCAGTTACTCGGACAGGGGGACCTATGGCTACACCTTC. This codes for CASSYSDRGTYGYTF.

The V call is TRBV7-8, the J call TRBJ1-2; maybe TRBD1 (5 bases). CDR1 is SGHVS, CDR2 FQNEAQ, per germline. Trimming cost V 8 bases and J 2 bases, with 15 bases left between them. The CDR3 is 14 amino acids. This CDR3 is CASGYTRGNYGYTF. CDR3 coding DNA: TGTGCCAGCGGCTACACTCGGGGGAACTATGGCTACACCTTC.

The V gene is TRBV18, the J gene TRBJ2-1; D is unresolved. Germline CDR1 is KGHSH and CDR2 is LQKENI. There are 17 residues in the CDR3. With 1 base removed from V and 1 base from J, the gap between germline ends came to 14 bases. The CDR3 sequence: CASSPRLRSDSYNEQFF. The CDR3 DNA follows: TGTGCCAGCTCACCACGTCTCAGGTCAGATTCCTACAATGAGCAGTTCTTC.

J is TRBJ2-3 and V is TRBV9; TRBD2 is a possible D gene (7 bases). This CDR3 is 14 amino acids long. V was pared by 3 bases and J by 8 bases, with 16 bases between. Germline V gene sequence: CDR1 SGDLS, CDR2 YYNGEE. In DNA, the CDR3 is TGTGCCAGCAGCGAACGGGGGGCCTCCGGTACGCAGTATTTT. Its protein product is CASSERGASGTQYF.

The genes are TRBV4-1 and TRBJ2-7; TRBD2 agrees at 7 bases. Germline values: CDR1 MGHRA, CDR2 YSYEKL. The CDR3 has 16 amino acids. The junction had 10 bases not matched to a gene; V was cut back by 3 bases and J by 2 bases. CDR3 amino acids: CASSHDAGRGTYEQYF. CDR3 sequence (DNA): TGCGCCAGCAGCCATGACGCGGGGCGGGGGACCTACGAGCAGTACTTC.

The chain recombines TRBV10-1 with TRBJ2-5, with 10 bases fitting TRBD1. The closer fit of TRBJ2-7 to the DNA end suggests the J call may be wrong. The CDR3 covers 15 residues. Germline CDR1 reads WNHNN; CDR2 reads SYGVQD (reference sequence). The chain's CDR3 is CASSVPGQGSYEQYF. For the CDR3, the DNA is TGCGCCAGCAGTGTTCCGGGACAGGGGAGCTACGAGCAGTACTTC.

The rearrangement joins TRBV27 to TRBJ2-7; tentatively, D is TRBD1 (6 bases). The CDR3 is made up of 13 amino acids. CDR1 is MNHEY, CDR2 SMNVEV, per germline (reference sequence). V lost 4 bases and J 3 bases, leaving 10 bases between the germline ends. CDR3 coding DNA: TGTGCCAGCAGTTCTACAGGGTTCTACGAGCAGTACTTC. It translates to CASSSTGFYEQYF.

CDR3 nucleotides: TGTGCCACCAGCAATGGGGGGGGGAACACTGAAGCTTTCTTT. Amino acid sequence: CATSNGGGNTEAFF. The rearrangement links TRBV15 to TRBJ1-1; D perhaps matches TRBD1 (5 bases). CDR1 LNHNV and CDR2 YYDKDF come from the germline V gene (reference sequence). The CDR3 length is 14 residues. V was cut by 4 bases and J by 1 base, with 10 bases left in between.

The J gene is TRBJ1-3, the V gene TRBV29-1; D may be TRBD1 (5 bases). Germline CDR1 is SQVTM and CDR2 is ANQGSEA. This CDR3 contains 15 residues. Trimming removed 6 bases at V and 3 bases at J, with 18 bases between. The CDR3 DNA reads as TGCAGCGTGGGGGGGGGTTTACTACTTGGAAACACCATATATTTT. This translates into CSVGGGLLLGNTIYF.

The chain's CDR3 is CASSSSGTDGEQYF. The CDR3 DNA is TGTGCCAGCAGCAGCTCCGGGACAGATGGCGAGCAGTACTTC. The rearrangement joins TRBV7-9 to TRBJ2-7; 7 nucleotides align to TRBD1. Germline CDR1 reads SEHNR; CDR2 reads FQNEAQ (reference sequence). V was pared by 5 bases and J by 6 bases, with 10 bases of the junction left unmatched. This CDR3 comprises 14 residues. The entire variable domain, with the rest obtained from reference TRBV7-9 and TRBJ2-7, is as follows: DTGVSQNPRHKITKRGQNVTFRCDPISEHNRLYWYRQTLGQGPEFLTYFQNEAQLEKSRLLSDRFSAERPKGSFSTLEIQRTEQGDSAMYLCASSSSGTDGEQYFGPGTRLTVT.

This chain connects TRBV4-3 to TRBJ1-2; 7 positions agree with TRBD1. The CDR3 length is 16 residues. Trimming removed 0 bases from V and 3 bases from J; junction bases left unmatched: 7. Germline CDR1 LGHNA, CDR2 YSLEER. CDR3 sequence reads: CASSQDLGQSYYGYTF. CDR3 DNA: TGCGCCAGCAGCCAAGATTTGGGACAGAGCTACTATGGCTACACCTTC.

The chain is built from TRBV5-4 and TRBJ1-3; no firm D call. The CDR3 spans 14 residues. V lost 1 base to trimming and J lost 0 bases, with 5 bases between them. Germline CDR1 and CDR2: SGHNT and YYREEE (reference sequence). The CDR3 region has the DNA TGTGCCAGCAGCTTGATCGGCTCTGGAAACACCATATATTTT. Residues: CASSLIGSGNTIYF.

The V call is TRBV5-4, the J call TRBJ1-6; D unresolved. Trimming stripped 2 bases from V and 10 bases from J, with 16 bases between. Germline loops: CDR1 SGHNT, CDR2 YYREEE (reference sequence). There are 15 residues in the CDR3. CDR3 bases: TGTGCCAGCAGCTTCGGACTCGAACGGGCATCACCCCTCCACTTT. This encodes CASSFGLERASPLHF.

DNA for the CDR3: TGTGCCAGCAGTGAGTCGGTGTCCTACGAGCAGTACTTC. This gives the protein CASSESVSYEQYF. The chain joins TRBV6-1 to TRBJ2-7; D unresolved. CDR1 is MNHNS, CDR2 SASEGT, per germline. CDR3 length equals 13 residues. Trimming pared 3 bases from V and 1 base from J, leaving 7 bases between.

This clone turned up a few times. CDR3 sequence (DNA): TGTGCCAGCAGCCAGGGACAGAATAATTCACCCCTCCACTTT. Amino acid sequence: CASSQGQNNSPLHF. The V and J genes are TRBV7-8 and TRBJ1-6, with TRBD1 identical over 7 bases. This CDR3 comprises 14 residues. The germline V gene has CDR1 SGHVS and CDR2 FQNEAQ. V lost 5 bases, J lost 5 bases, and 3 bases stayed unmatched.

The chain recombines TRBV6-6 with TRBJ1-5; 7 positions match TRBD1. Germline V CDR1 and CDR2: MNHNY, SVGAGI (reference sequence). The V segment lost 6 bases and the J segment 7 bases; nucleotides outside the gene matches: 6. The length of the CDR3 is 13 residues. CDR3 protein: CASSRDSRQPQHF. The CDR3, as DNA: TGTGCCAGCAGCCGGGACAGTCGGCAGCCCCAGCATTTT.

This clone came up once. The genes are TRBV27 and TRBJ1-2; D is uncertain. Germline V gene sequence: CDR1 MNHEY, CDR2 SMNVEV (reference sequence). The V and J ends lost 2 bases and 5 bases respectively, with 15 bases between them. The CDR3 consists of 15 residues. CDR3 coding DNA: TGTGCCAGCAGTTTAGCGGGAAACTCCCGATATGGCTACACCTTC. Translating it yields CASSLAGNSRYGYTF.

This rearrangement joins TRBV5-6 to TRBJ1-1, with D perhaps matching TRBD1 (5 bases). The CDR3 has 15 residues. Germline V CDR1 and CDR2: SGHDT, YYEEEE. V was shortened by 0 bases and J by 7 bases, with 16 bases between the two germline ends. CDR3 DNA: TGTGCCAGCAGCTTGGGATCCGGGCAGGGTTTTGAAGCTTTCTTT. Translation: CASSLGSGQGFEAFF.